This T cell receptor beta chain was retrieved from a study of control samples from healthy donors and cancer patients. TCRdb's copy holds only in-frame clones and misses some; the assay was immunoSEQ multiplex PCR. The sample lists some 110,000 clones, approximately 92% occurring once. V lost 4 bases to trimming and J lost 3 bases, with 13 bases between them. The length of the CDR3 is 14 residues. Germline CDR1 SGHRS, CDR2 YFSETQ. This receptor was identified in a woman in her fifties or sixties with colorectal cancer. Sequencing used PBMCs. This chain joins TRBV5-1 and TRBJ1-1, with a tentative D call TRBD1 (5 bases). The CDR3 spells CASSVGPPDTEAFF. CDR3 in DNA: TGCGCCAGCAGCGTGGGACCCCCCGACACTGAAGCTTTCTTT.